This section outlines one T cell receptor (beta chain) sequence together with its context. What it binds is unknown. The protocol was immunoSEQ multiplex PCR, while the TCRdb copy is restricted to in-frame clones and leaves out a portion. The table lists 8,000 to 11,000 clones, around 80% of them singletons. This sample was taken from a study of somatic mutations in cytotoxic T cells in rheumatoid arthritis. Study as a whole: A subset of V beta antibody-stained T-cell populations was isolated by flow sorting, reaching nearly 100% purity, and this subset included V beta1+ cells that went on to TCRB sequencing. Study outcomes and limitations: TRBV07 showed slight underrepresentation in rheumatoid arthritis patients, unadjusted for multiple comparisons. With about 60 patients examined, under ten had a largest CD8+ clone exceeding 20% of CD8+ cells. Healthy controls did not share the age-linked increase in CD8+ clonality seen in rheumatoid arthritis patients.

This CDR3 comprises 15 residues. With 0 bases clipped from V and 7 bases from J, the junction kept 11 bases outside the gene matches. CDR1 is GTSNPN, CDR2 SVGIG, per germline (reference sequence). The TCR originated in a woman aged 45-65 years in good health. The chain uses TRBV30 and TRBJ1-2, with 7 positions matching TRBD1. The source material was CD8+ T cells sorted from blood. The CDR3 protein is CAWSVQLAAGGGYTF. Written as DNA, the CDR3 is TGTGCCTGGAGTGTACAATTAGCGGCAGGGGGTGGCTACACCTTC.